The 24 T cell receptor beta chains given below trace back to one sample, sequenced in a study of cytomegalovirus exposure and HLA in healthy donors. Both 60 Vbeta primers and 13 Jbeta primers went into the PCR. Using immunoSEQ multiplex PCR, the repertoire was profiled, and TCRdb retains in-frame clones only, with some absent. Among about 130,000 clones, around 70% were seen once, and the ten largest hold roughly 2.1%. The sequenced sample consisted of PBMCs. The source of these receptors is a woman in her thirties or forties in good health and CMV-seropositive.

V and J are TRBV7-9 and TRBJ1-1; 9 bases line up with TRBD1. CDR3 size: 15 residues. V gave up 4 bases and J gave up 0 bases; unmatched junction bases: 3. Germline CDR1 and CDR2: SEHNR and FQNEAQ (reference sequence). CDR3 DNA sequence: TGTGCCAGCAGCTCCGGACAGGGGTTGAACACTGAAGCTTTCTTT. This codes for CASSSGQGLNTEAFF.

The count of this clone is one. The CDR3 here is CASSPRGGSTDTQYF. CDR3 nucleotide sequence: TGCGCCAGCAGCCCCCGAGGGGGTTCCACAGATACGCAGTATTTT. This chain links TRBV5-1 with TRBJ2-3; D is possibly TRBD1 (6 bases). The length of the CDR3 is 15 residues. Germline CDR1 SGHRS, CDR2 YFSETQ. The ends were cut back, 4 bases at V and 2 bases at J, with 14 bases in the middle.

The V gene is TRBV6-5, the J gene TRBJ1-4, with a possible D match to TRBD1 (5 bases). Germline V gene data show CDR1 as MNHEY and CDR2 as SVGAGI. The CDR3 has 15 residues. Between the trimmed V and J ends, which lost 4 bases and 7 bases, there was a span of 16 bases. The CDR3 protein is CASSSRGGVGEKLFF. In DNA form, the CDR3 reads TGTGCCAGCAGTTCCCGAGGAGGGGTTGGTGAAAAACTGTTTTTT.

The V and J genes are TRBV5-6 and TRBJ2-7; 8 bases are shared with TRBD1. CDR1 and CDR2 from the germline V gene are SGHDT and YYEEEE. V shed 3 bases, J shed 6 bases, and the junction held 8 bases outside the gene matches. The CDR3 consists of 14 residues. CDR3 in amino acids: CASSWGTGGGEQYF. CDR3 coding DNA: TGTGCCAGCAGCTGGGGAACAGGGGGAGGCGAGCAGTACTTC.

CDR3 sequence reads: CASSLSGGNTEAFF. CDR3 nucleotides: TGCGCCAGCTCCCTCTCAGGGGGGAACACTGAAGCTTTCTTT. The chain combines TRBV5-1 with TRBJ1-1; 7 nucleotides match TRBD1. The V gene's germline CDR1 is SGHRS and CDR2 YFSETQ. V shed 7 bases and J 1 base; nucleotides not matched to a gene: 7. The CDR3 contains 14 residues.

This clone was seen only a few times. The chain employs TRBV7-9 and TRBJ1-3; TRBD1 aligns across 8 bases. The V gene's germline CDR1 is SEHNR and CDR2 FQNEAQ (reference sequence). The CDR3 has 14 amino acids. Germline trimming cut 4 bases from V and 3 bases from J; bases unmatched to any gene: 2. The CDR3 nucleotides read TGTGCCAGCAGCTCAGGGGGCCGTGGAAACACCATATATTTT. It encodes CASSSGGRGNTIYF.

With regard to this clone: Other DNA sequences in this sample translate to the same CDR3. The chain recombines TRBV7-2 with TRBJ2-7; tentative D call: TRBD2 (5 bases). From germline, CDR1 is SGHTA and CDR2 FQGNSA. The CDR3 extends over 14 amino acids. The germline V and J ends were trimmed by 5 bases and 2 bases, with 13 bases remaining between them. In nucleotides, the CDR3 is TGTGCCAGCAGCCTAAACTGGAGGACCTACGAGCAGTACTTC. Its translation: CASSLNWRTYEQYF.

J is TRBJ2-5 and V is TRBV4-2; 9 positions match TRBD2. Germline loops: CDR1 LGHNA, CDR2 YNFKEQ. The J segment lost 4 bases and the V segment lost 1 base, leaving 7 bases of the junction unmatched. The CDR3 loop spans 16 amino acids. For the CDR3, the DNA is TGTGCCAGCAGCCAAGTTCGGACGACTAGCGGAGAGACCCAGTACTTC. Residues: CASSQVRTTSGETQYF.

This clone was seen a few times. CDR3 amino acids: CASSLIGQGETEAFF. The CDR3 DNA reads TGCGCCAGCAGTCTCATCGGACAGGGTGAGACTGAAGCTTTCTTT. This chain joins TRBV5-1 and TRBJ1-1; TRBD1 matches 8 bases. V lost 5 bases to trimming and J lost 5 bases; unmatched junction nucleotides: 11. Germline lookup yields CDR1 SGHRS and CDR2 YFSETQ. The CDR3 is made up of 15 amino acids.

The V call is TRBV5-4, the J call TRBJ2-1; TRBD2 aligns across 7 bases. J was trimmed by 0 bases and V by 3 bases; bases with no gene match: 6. Germline loops: CDR1 SGHNT, CDR2 YYREEE (reference sequence). This CDR3 region has 16 residues. For the CDR3, the DNA is TGTGCCAGCAGCTCAAACGGCGGGAGCTCCTACAATGAGCAGTTCTTC. As protein: CASSSNGGSSYNEQFF.

V and J are TRBV7-3 and TRBJ2-1; D is perhaps TRBD1 (6 bases). CDR1 and CDR2 from the germline V gene are SGHTA and FQGTGA. Trimming stripped 4 bases from V and 5 bases from J, with 15 bases between. This CDR3 is built from 15 residues. Here the CDR3 reads CASSSQGQGNNEQFF. Written as DNA, the CDR3 is TGTGCCAGCAGCTCCCAGGGGCAGGGCAACAATGAGCAGTTCTTC.

This rearrangement joins TRBV27 to TRBJ1-5; D gene unclear. The CDR3 has 15 amino acids. V lost 3 bases and J 6 bases, leaving 15 bases between the germline ends. CDR1 and CDR2 (germline): MNHEY, SMNVEV (reference sequence). The CDR3 here is CASSFDSSSGQPQHF. DNA of the CDR3: TGTGCCAGCAGTTTTGACTCTTCCTCGGGTCAGCCCCAGCATTTT.

This clone was recorded only once. The chain's CDR3 is CASSEEWTEGNTIYF. The CDR3 DNA is TGTGCCAGCAGCGAAGAATGGACTGAGGGAAACACCATATATTTT. The genes are TRBV11-2 and TRBJ1-3; D unclear. CDR3 size: 15 residues. V shed 5 bases and J shed 4 bases, with 15 bases lying between them. CDR1 and CDR2 (germline): SGHAT, FQNNGV.

This clone showed up just a few times. The chain links TRBV2 to TRBJ1-2; D is perhaps TRBD1 (5 bases). The germline CDR1 and CDR2 sequences are SNHLY and FYNNEI. CDR3 size: 18 residues. Trimming left V 5 bases short and J 0 bases short, with 22 bases between. The CDR3 region has the DNA TGTGCCAGCAGTTATACGGCGGGGGGGTCCGAAGCTAACTATGGCTACACCTTC. This sequence encodes CASSYTAGGSEANYGYTF.

CDR3 sequence: CASIGTGNTEAFF. CDR3 bases: TGTGCCAGCATCGGGACAGGGAACACTGAAGCTTTCTTT. The chain recombines TRBV25-1 with TRBJ1-1, with 8 bases that match TRBD1. V shed 7 bases, J shed 1 base, and the junction held 2 bases outside the gene matches. Germline V gives CDR1 MGHDK, CDR2 SYGVNS. This CDR3 has 13 amino acids.

The rearrangement uses TRBV5-1 and TRBJ1-2; 8 nucleotides match TRBD1. The CDR3 has 14 residues. V lost 4 bases to trimming and J lost 3 bases; unmatched junction nucleotides: 5. CDR1 and CDR2 from the germline V gene are SGHRS and YFSETQ. CDR3 region: CASSPGQGDYGYTF. CDR3 coding DNA: TGCGCCAGCAGCCCAGGACAGGGCGACTATGGCTACACCTTC.

This clone was observed once. The V gene is TRBV12-5, the J gene TRBJ2-1, with a tentative D call TRBD1 (7 bases). Germline V lookup: CDR1 LGHNT, CDR2 FRNRAP. V lost 6 bases, J lost 7 bases, and 13 bases lay in between. CDR3 length: 13 residues. DNA of the CDR3: TGTGCTAGTGGCCGCGGGACAGAGAATGAGCAGTTCTTC. Its translation is CASGRGTENEQFF.

This sequence joins TRBV6-4 and TRBJ1-4; tentatively, D is TRBD1 (5 bases). V was clipped by 6 bases and J by 0 bases, with 8 bases between them. CDR1 is MRHNA, CDR2 SNTAGT, per germline. CDR3 length equals 14 residues. The CDR3 region is CASSPTATNEKLFF. CDR3 bases: TGTGCCAGCAGCCCGACAGCAACTAATGAAAAACTGTTTTTT.

The V gene is TRBV27, the J gene TRBJ1-1; D gene uncertain. Per germline, CDR1 MNHEY and CDR2 SMNVEV (reference sequence). The V end lost 4 bases, the J end lost 1 base, and 7 bases lay between the germline ends. There are 13 residues in the CDR3. The CDR3 sequence is CASSSPGNTEAFF. The CDR3 DNA is TGTGCCAGCAGTTCCCCCGGGAACACTGAAGCTTTCTTT.

In this sample, this clone turned up a few times. The rearrangement uses TRBV15 and TRBJ2-1; perhaps TRBD2 as D (6 bases). This CDR3 is built from 15 residues. Per the germline V gene, CDR1 is LNHNV and CDR2 is YYDKDF (reference sequence). Trimming removed 3 bases at V and 7 bases at J, with 16 bases between. The CDR3 DNA reads as TGTGCCACCAGCAGCGGACTATCGGGCCAGAATGAGCAGTTCTTC. Protein: CATSSGLSGQNEQFF.

J is TRBJ1-1 and V is TRBV27; 8 bases match TRBD1. The germline V gene encodes CDR1 MNHEY and CDR2 SMNVEV (reference sequence). There are 15 residues in the CDR3. V trimming: 6 bases; J trimming: 4 bases; junction bases outside the gene matches: 10. The DNA for the CDR3 is TGTGCCAGCAGCCGCCGCTCAGGGGGCGGCACTGAAGCTTTCTTT. It is translated as CASSRRSGGGTEAFF.

This clone was seen a handful of times. This chain uses TRBV7-9 with TRBJ2-5, with 7 positions matching TRBD1. Germline V gene data show CDR1 as SEHNR and CDR2 as FQNEAQ (reference sequence). Trimming removed 7 bases from V and 4 bases from J; junction bases left unmatched: 6. The CDR3 consists of 13 residues. DNA of the CDR3: TGTGCCAGCACCGGGACAGTAGGAGAGACCCAGTACTTC. Amino acid sequence: CASTGTVGETQYF.

CDR3 protein: CAISVLPGLARTDTQYF. DNA for the CDR3: TGTGCCATCAGTGTACTACCGGGACTAGCGCGCACAGATACGCAGTATTTT. V gene TRBV10-3 combines with J gene TRBJ2-3; 10 bases are a match to TRBD2. Germline CDR1 reads ENHRY; CDR2 reads SYGVKD. This CDR3 is built from 17 residues. Germline trimming cut 4 bases from V and 1 base from J; bases unmatched to any gene: 8.

This clone occurred a few times. The chain joins TRBV4-1 to TRBJ1-1; D is uncertain. The CDR3 is made up of 14 amino acids. V shed 6 bases and J shed 0 bases, with 11 bases lying between them. Germline-derived CDR1 and CDR2 are MGHRA and YSYEKL. The CDR3 loop is CASRNRLLNTEAFF. The DNA for the CDR3 is TGCGCCAGCAGAAATCGGTTGTTGAACACTGAAGCTTTCTTT.